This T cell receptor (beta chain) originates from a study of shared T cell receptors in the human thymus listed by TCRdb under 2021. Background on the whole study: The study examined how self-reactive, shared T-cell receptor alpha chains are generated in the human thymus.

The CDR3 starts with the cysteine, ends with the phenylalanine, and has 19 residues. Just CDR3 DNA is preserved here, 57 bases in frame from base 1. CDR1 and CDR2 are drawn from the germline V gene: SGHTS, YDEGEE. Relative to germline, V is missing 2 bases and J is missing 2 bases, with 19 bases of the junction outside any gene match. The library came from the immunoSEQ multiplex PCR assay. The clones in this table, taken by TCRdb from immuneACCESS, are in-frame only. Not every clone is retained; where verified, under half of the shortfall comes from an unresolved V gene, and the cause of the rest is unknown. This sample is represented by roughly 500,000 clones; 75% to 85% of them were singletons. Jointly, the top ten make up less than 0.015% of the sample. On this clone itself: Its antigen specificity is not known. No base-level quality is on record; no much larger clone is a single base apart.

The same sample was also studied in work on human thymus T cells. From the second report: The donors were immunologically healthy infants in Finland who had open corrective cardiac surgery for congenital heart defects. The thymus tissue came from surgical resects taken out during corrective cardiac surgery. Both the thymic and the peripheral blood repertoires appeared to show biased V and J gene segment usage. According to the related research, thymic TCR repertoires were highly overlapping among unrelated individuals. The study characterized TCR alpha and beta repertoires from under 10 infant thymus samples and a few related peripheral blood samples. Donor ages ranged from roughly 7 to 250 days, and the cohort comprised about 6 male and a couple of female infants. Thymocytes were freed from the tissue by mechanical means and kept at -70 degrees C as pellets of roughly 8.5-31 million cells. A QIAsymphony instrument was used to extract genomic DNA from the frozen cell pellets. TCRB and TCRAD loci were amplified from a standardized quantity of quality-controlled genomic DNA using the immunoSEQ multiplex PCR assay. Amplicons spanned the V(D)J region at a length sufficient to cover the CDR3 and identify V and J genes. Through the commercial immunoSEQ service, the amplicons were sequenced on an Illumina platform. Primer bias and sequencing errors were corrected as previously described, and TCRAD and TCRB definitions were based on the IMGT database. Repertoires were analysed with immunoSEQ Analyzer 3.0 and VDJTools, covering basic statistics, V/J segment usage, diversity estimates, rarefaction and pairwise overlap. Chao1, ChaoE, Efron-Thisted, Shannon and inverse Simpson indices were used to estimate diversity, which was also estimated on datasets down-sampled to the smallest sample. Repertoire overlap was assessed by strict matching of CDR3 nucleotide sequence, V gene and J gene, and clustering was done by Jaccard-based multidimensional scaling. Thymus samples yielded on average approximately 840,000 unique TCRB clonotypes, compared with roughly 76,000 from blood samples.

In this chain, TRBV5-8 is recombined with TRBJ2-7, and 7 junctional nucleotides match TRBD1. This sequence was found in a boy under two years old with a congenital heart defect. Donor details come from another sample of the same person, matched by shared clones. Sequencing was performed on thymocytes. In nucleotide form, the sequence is TGTGCCAGCAGCTTTATCGGCTCAAAGGAGACAGGGTGCCCCTACGAGCAGTACTTC. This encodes CASSFIGSKETGCPYEQYF.